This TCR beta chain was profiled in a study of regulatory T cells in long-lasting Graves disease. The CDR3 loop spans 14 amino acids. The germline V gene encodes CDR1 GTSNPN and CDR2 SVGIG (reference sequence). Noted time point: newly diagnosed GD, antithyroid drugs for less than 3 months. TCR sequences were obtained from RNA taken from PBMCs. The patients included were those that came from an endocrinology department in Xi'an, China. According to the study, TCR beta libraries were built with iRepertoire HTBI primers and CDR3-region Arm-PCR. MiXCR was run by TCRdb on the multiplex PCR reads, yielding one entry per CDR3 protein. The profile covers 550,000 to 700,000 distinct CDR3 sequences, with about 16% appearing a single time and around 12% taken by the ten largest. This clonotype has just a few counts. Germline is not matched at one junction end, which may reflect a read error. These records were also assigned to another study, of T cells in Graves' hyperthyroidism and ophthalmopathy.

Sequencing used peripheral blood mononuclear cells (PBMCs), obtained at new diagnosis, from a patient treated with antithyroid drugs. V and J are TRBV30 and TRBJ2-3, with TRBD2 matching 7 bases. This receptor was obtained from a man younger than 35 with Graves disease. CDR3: CAWRRGLSTGTQYF. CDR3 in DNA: TGTGCCTGGCGGCGGGGGTTGAGCACAGGTACGCAGTATTTT.